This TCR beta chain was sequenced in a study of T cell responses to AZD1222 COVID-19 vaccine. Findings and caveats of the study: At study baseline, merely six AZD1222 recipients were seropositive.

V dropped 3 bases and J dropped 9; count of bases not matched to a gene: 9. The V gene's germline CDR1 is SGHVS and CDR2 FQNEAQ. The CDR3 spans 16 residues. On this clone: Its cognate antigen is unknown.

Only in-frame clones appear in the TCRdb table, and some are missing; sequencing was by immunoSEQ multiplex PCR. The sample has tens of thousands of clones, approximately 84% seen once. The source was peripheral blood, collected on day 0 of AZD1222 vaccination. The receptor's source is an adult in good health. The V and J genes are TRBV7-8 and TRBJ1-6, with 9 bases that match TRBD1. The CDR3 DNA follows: TGTGCCAGCAGCTTCGAACCGGGACAGGGACGTTCACCCCTCCACTTT. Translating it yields CASSFEPGQGRSPLHF.